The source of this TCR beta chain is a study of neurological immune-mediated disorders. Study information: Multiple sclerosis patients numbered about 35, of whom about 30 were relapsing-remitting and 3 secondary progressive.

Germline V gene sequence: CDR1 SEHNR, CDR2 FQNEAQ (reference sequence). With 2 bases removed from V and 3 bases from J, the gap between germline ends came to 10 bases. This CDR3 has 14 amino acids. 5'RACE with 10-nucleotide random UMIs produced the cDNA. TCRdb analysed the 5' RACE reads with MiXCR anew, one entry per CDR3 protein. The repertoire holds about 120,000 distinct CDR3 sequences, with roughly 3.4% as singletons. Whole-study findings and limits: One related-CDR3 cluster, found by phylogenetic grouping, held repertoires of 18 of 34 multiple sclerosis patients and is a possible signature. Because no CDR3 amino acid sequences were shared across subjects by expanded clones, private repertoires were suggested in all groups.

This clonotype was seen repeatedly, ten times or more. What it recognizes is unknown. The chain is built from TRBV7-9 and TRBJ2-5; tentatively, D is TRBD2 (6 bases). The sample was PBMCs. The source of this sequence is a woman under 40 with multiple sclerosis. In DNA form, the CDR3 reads TGTGCCAGCAGCTTATGGAGGGGCGAAGAGACCCAGTACTTC. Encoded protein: CASSLWRGEETQYF.